The next 22 T cell receptor beta chains were all read from a single sample in a study of identifying expanded T cells in peripheral blood. Clones were sequenced by immunoSEQ multiplex PCR, and TCRdb holds only the in-frame ones, with some missing. The data hold some 93,000 clones, with approximately 91% observed a single time. What was sequenced was blood. The receptors derive from a person between 18 and 75 years old in good health.

The chain's CDR3 is CASSLTGQAGEQYF. The CDR3 DNA reads TGTGCCAGCAGTTTAACAGGACAGGCTGGCGAGCAGTACTTC. This chain joins TRBV27 and TRBJ2-7; 7 bases agree with TRBD1. Germline CDR1 reads MNHEY; CDR2 reads SMNVEV (reference sequence). The V and J ends lost 2 bases and 6 bases, in that order; junction bases with no gene match: 7. The CDR3 extends over 14 amino acids.

The V and J genes are TRBV27 and TRBJ2-7; 11 bases fit TRBD1. The CDR3 spans 15 residues. V was clipped by 5 bases and J by 2 bases; unmatched bases: 5. Germline V gene lookup returns CDR1 MNHEY and CDR2 SMNVEV (reference sequence). CDR3 sequence (DNA): TGTGCCAGCAGTAAGCCGGGACAGGGGGCCTACGAGCAGTACTTC. This sequence encodes CASSKPGQGAYEQYF.

The J gene is TRBJ1-1, the V gene TRBV6-1; D might be TRBD1 (6 bases). The germline gives CDR1 MNHNS, CDR2 SASEGT. The CDR3 spans 15 residues. V lost 1 base, J lost 1 base, and 10 bases lay in between. CDR3 region: CASSEEAGANTEAFF. For the CDR3, the DNA is TGTGCCAGCAGTGAAGAGGCAGGGGCGAACACTGAAGCTTTCTTT.

This clone is a singleton in its sample. J is TRBJ2-7 and V is TRBV14; D could derive from TRBD1 or TRBD2 (6 bases each). The ends were cut back, 0 bases at V and 3 bases at J, with 12 bases in the middle. Germline CDR1 SGHDN, CDR2 FVKESK. The CDR3 runs 15 residues. The CDR3 DNA follows: TGTGCCAGCAGCCAAGATTTGGGGGGACACTACGAGCAGTACTTC. It codes for CASSQDLGGHYEQYF.

The rearrangement joins TRBV4-3 to TRBJ2-3, with D perhaps assigned TRBD1 or TRBD2 (5 bases each). The germline V and J ends were trimmed by 1 base and 6 bases, with 17 bases remaining between them. This CDR3 region has 16 residues. Germline loops: CDR1 LGHNA, CDR2 YSLEER. The CDR3 spells CASSQGPEPGQDTQYF. As DNA, the CDR3 is TGCGCCAGCAGCCAAGGCCCGGAGCCGGGGCAGGATACGCAGTATTTT.

V gene TRBV2 combines with J gene TRBJ2-3; no firm D call. Trimming stripped 9 bases from V and 8 bases from J, with 18 bases between. CDR3 length: 13 amino acids. Looked up from germline, CDR1 is SNHLY and CDR2 is FYNNEI. In nucleotides, the CDR3 is TGTGCCAGTTCGCCAGACCTCTTTGGTACGCAGTATTTT. Amino acid sequence: CASSPDLFGTQYF.

This chain connects TRBV6-1 to TRBJ2-7; D might be TRBD1 (5 bases). CDR3 size: 13 residues. Germline assignment: CDR1 MNHNS and CDR2 SASEGT. Trimming removed 7 bases from V and 4 bases from J, with 14 bases in between. CDR3 in amino acids: CASTIRTSYEQYF. CDR3 sequence (DNA): TGTGCCAGCACGATTCGGACATCGTACGAGCAGTACTTC.

This clone was seen once. This sequence joins TRBV6-5 and TRBJ2-3; D possibly corresponds to TRBD2 (5 bases). This CDR3 contains 14 residues. The germline CDR1 and CDR2 sequences are MNHEY and SVGAGI. Trimming stripped 8 bases from V and 0 bases from J, with 12 bases between. DNA for the CDR3: TGTGCCAGCCGGGAAACTACCAGCACAGATACGCAGTATTTT. Translated: CASRETTSTDTQYF.

CDR3 in DNA: TGTGCCAGCAGCTTAGGTACCGCCACTTCTGGAAACACCATATATTTT. Translating gives CASSLGTATSGNTIYF. V and J are TRBV7-2 and TRBJ1-3; D is unresolved. V lost 1 base to trimming and J lost 1 base, with 11 bases between them. Per germline, CDR1 SGHTA and CDR2 FQGNSA. The CDR3 consists of 16 residues.

The chain recombines TRBV7-9 with TRBJ1-4; TRBD1 agrees at 9 bases. The V gene's germline CDR1 is SEHNR and CDR2 FQNEAQ (reference sequence). Losses at the gene ends were 6 bases for V and 6 bases for J; bases not matched to a gene: 5. The CDR3 sequence is 14 residues long. The CDR3 bases are TGTGCCAGCAGTCACAGGGGGCTAGATGAAAAACTGTTTTTT. Protein product: CASSHRGLDEKLFF.

The rearrangement links TRBV6-1 to TRBJ2-7; D not resolved. The CDR3 is 14 amino acids. V shed 8 bases and J shed 0 bases, with 14 bases lying between them. Germline CDR1 and CDR2: MNHNS and SASEGT. Here the CDR3 DNA reads TGTGCCAGCCTATTGAGTCCTAGCTCCTACGAGCAGTACTTC. This translates into CASLLSPSSYEQYF.

The chain employs TRBV13 and TRBJ2-7; 11 bases are shared with TRBD2. The CDR3 runs to 16 residues. The germline V gene encodes CDR1 PRHDT and CDR2 FYEKMQ (reference sequence). Losses at the gene ends were 5 bases for V and 2 bases for J; bases not matched to a gene: 8. CDR3 in amino acids: CASSQRTSGSAYEQYF. CDR3 coding DNA: TGTGCCAGCAGCCAAAGAACTAGCGGGAGCGCCTACGAGCAGTACTTC.

This sequence joins TRBV5-1 and TRBJ2-7; TRBD2 might be the D (5 bases). The CDR3 runs 14 residues. Looked up from germline, CDR1 is SGHRS and CDR2 is YFSETQ. The V end was cut by 0 bases, the J end by 5 bases, with 12 bases between. Here the CDR3 DNA reads TGCGCCAGCAGCTTGGGGCTAGCAGATGACGAGCAGTACTTC. Protein: CASSLGLADDEQYF.

This rearrangement joins TRBV30 to TRBJ1-5; no clear D. The CDR3 extends over 17 amino acids. Germline V gene sequence: CDR1 GTSNPN, CDR2 SVGIG (reference sequence). Trimming left V 2 bases short and J 0 bases short, with 17 bases between. The CDR3 sequence is CAWSIPRGLYSNQPQHF. The CDR3 DNA is TGTGCCTGGAGTATCCCCCGCGGCCTGTATAGCAATCAGCCCCAGCATTTT.

This chain connects TRBV27 to TRBJ1-3; no firm D call. V was pared by 0 bases and J by 0 bases, with 9 bases between. The germline V gene encodes CDR1 MNHEY and CDR2 SMNVEV (reference sequence). The CDR3 totals 16 residues. The CDR3 sequence: CASSLSAAPSGNTIYF. DNA of the CDR3: TGTGCCAGCAGTTTATCGGCCGCGCCCTCTGGAAACACCATATATTTT.

This chain connects TRBV7-2 to TRBJ2-3; TRBD2 matches 13 bases. The CDR3 contains 16 residues. The germline V gene encodes CDR1 SGHTA and CDR2 FQGNSA. J was trimmed by 3 bases and V by 5 bases; bases with no gene match: 5. In DNA form, the CDR3 reads TGTGCCAGCAGCCTGGGACTAGCGGGGCTGACAGATACGCAGTATTTT. Translating gives CASSLGLAGLTDTQYF.

J is TRBJ2-1 and V is TRBV9; TRBD2 matches 12 bases. V lost 4 bases to trimming and J lost 0 bases; unmatched junction nucleotides: 17. The CDR3 is 21 amino acids. CDR1 SGDLS and CDR2 YYNGEE come from the germline V gene. DNA for the CDR3: TGTGCCAGCAGCCGAACACATGGACTAGCGGGGCCCAGGAGCTCCTACAATGAGCAGTTCTTC. It encodes CASSRTHGLAGPRSSYNEQFF.

The CDR3 loop reads CASSLGTGIAEGYTF. In nucleotides, the CDR3 is TGCGCCAGCAGCTTGGGTACAGGGATTGCGGAGGGCTACACCTTC. The chain combines TRBV5-1 with TRBJ1-2; D is possibly TRBD1 (6 bases). CDR3 length equals 15 residues. Germline lookup yields CDR1 SGHRS and CDR2 YFSETQ. Trimming removed 0 bases from V and 8 bases from J, with 17 bases in between.

This chain connects TRBV5-3 to TRBJ1-4, with D unresolved. TRBV5-3 is marked as an open reading frame, function uncertain. The CDR3 runs 19 residues. V lost 2 bases and J lost 4, with 24 bases in between. In DNA, the CDR3 is TGTGCCAGAAGCTTCTGGCAGGAAAAACGCGTTCTGGGTAATGAAAAACTGTTTTTT. It encodes CARSFWQEKRVLGNEKLFF.

The sample holds a few counts of this clone. In nucleotides, the CDR3 is TGTGCCAGCAGTTTATTCGAGGGCGGGGAGCTGTTTTTT. Its translation: CASSLFEGGELFF. This chain uses TRBV27 with TRBJ2-2; tentative D call: TRBD2 (5 bases). Between the trimmed V and J ends, which lost 1 base and 7 bases, there was a span of 7 bases. Germline lookup yields CDR1 MNHEY and CDR2 SMNVEV (reference sequence). The CDR3 sequence is 13 residues long.

The chain has TRBV5-1 and TRBJ1-5, with D possibly being TRBD1 (5 bases). In germline, CDR1 is SGHRS, CDR2 YFSETQ. The CDR3 is 14 amino acids. Between the trimmed V and J ends, which lost 4 bases and 3 bases, there was a span of 11 bases. This CDR3 is CASSRDGPNQPQHF. In nucleotides, the CDR3 is TGCGCCAGCAGCCGGGACGGACCCAATCAGCCCCAGCATTTT.

The chain employs TRBV30 and TRBJ2-2; 11 bases fit TRBD2. V was pared by 0 bases and J by 8 bases, with 5 bases of the junction left unmatched. This CDR3 is built from 15 residues. CDR1 is GTSNPN and CDR2 is SVGIG in the germline V gene (reference sequence). CDR3 nucleotide sequence: TGTGCCTGGAGTGTTCTGCTAGCGGGGGGAGGGGAGCTGTTTTTT. Translation gives CAWSVLLAGGGELFF. The complete variable domain, with remaining parts taken from reference TRBV30 and TRBJ2-2, reads SQTIHQWPATLVQPVGSPLSLECTVEGTSNPNLYWYRQAAGRGLQLLFYSVGIGQISSEVPQNLSASRPQDRQFILSSKKLLLSDSGFYLCAWSVLLAGGGELFFGEGSRLTVL.